This entry lists 16 T cell receptor beta chains sequenced from one sample in a study of OX40 agonist ivuxolimab in advanced cancers. The protocol was immunoSEQ multiplex PCR, while the TCRdb copy is restricted to in-frame clones and leaves out a portion. The table records 55,000 to 65,000 clones, about 85% of them present only once. This specimen was CD4+ or CD8+ T cells sorted from blood, taken in a trial of the OX40 agonist ivuxolimab. Source of these receptors: an adult with an advanced solid tumor such as melanoma, head and neck, liver or kidney cancer.

V and J are TRBV28 and TRBJ1-1, with D hard to call. This CDR3 has 13 residues. Germline CDR1 MDHEN, CDR2 SYDVKM. The V gene lost 7 bases and the J gene lost 0 bases, with 9 bases spanning the gap. The CDR3 sequence: CASTKRLNTEAFF. CDR3 coding DNA: TGTGCCAGCACCAAACGGCTGAACACTGAAGCTTTCTTT.

V is TRBV5-1 and J is TRBJ1-1; a weak D match, TRBD1 (5 bases). The germline gives CDR1 SGHRS, CDR2 YFSETQ. The CDR3 is 14 residues long. V dropped 2 bases and J dropped 4 bases, with 12 bases sitting between them. The CDR3 DNA sequence: TGCGCCAGCAGCTTTACCACAGGTCTCACTGAAGCTTTCTTT. It encodes CASSFTTGLTEAFF.

V usage is TRBV13 and J usage is TRBJ2-3; D possibly matches TRBD1 or TRBD2 (5 bases each). The CDR3 consists of 16 residues. V gave up 5 bases and J gave up 2 bases, with 17 bases separating them. Germline CDR1 is PRHDT and CDR2 is FYEKMQ (reference sequence). The CDR3 DNA is TGTGCCAGCAGCCCTGATAAGGCAGGGACCACAGATACGCAGTATTTT. It specifies CASSPDKAGTTDTQYF.

This clone has only a few counts. The chain combines TRBV5-4 with TRBJ2-2; 13 bases are shared with TRBD2. CDR3 length: 18 residues. With V trimmed by 4 bases and J by 5 bases, 11 bases remained unmatched. Germline CDR1 reads SGHNT; CDR2 reads YYREEE (reference sequence). DNA for the CDR3: TGTGCCAGCAGCGCACCGGGACTAGCGGGATCCGGAACCGGGGAGCTGTTTTTT. It translates to CASSAPGLAGSGTGELFF. Using reference TRBV5-4 and TRBJ2-2 for the parts outside the CDR3, the full variable domain is ETGVTQSPTHLIKTRGQQVTLRCSSQSGHNTVSWYQQALGQGPQFIFQYYREEENGRGNFPPRFSGLQFPNYSSELNVNALELDDSALYLCASSAPGLAGSGTGELFFGEGSRLTVL.

A few counts support this clone. The V gene is TRBV4-2, the J gene TRBJ2-5; 8 bases map to TRBD2. With V trimmed by 0 bases and J by 5 bases, 5 bases remained unmatched. The CDR3 is 15 amino acids. CDR1 and CDR2 from the germline V gene are LGHNA and YNFKEQ. The CDR3 loop reads CASSQEGQRGETQYF. In nucleotides, the CDR3 is TGTGCCAGCAGCCAAGAAGGCCAGCGGGGGGAGACCCAGTACTTC.

V is TRBV28 and J is TRBJ2-2; D is possibly TRBD1 (5 bases). Deletions cut 7 bases from V and 3 bases from J, with 12 bases between. The length of the CDR3 is 14 residues. Germline assignment: CDR1 MDHEN and CDR2 SYDVKM. CDR3 region: CASTSGQYTGELFF. CDR3 bases: TGTGCCAGCACCTCAGGGCAGTACACCGGGGAGCTGTTTTTT.

This chain joins TRBV7-2 and TRBJ2-2; possibly TRBD1 for D (6 bases). The CDR3 totals 16 residues. CDR1 and CDR2 (germline): SGHTA, FQGNSA. Trimming removed 5 bases at V and 1 base at J, with 14 bases between. CDR3 nucleotides: TGTGCCAGCAGCCGTGGTGGGGGCTGGAACACCGGGGAGCTGTTTTTT. Protein product: CASSRGGGWNTGELFF.

The V call is TRBV30, the J call TRBJ1-5; possible D gene TRBD1, 6 bases. CDR3 length: 13 residues. The germline CDR1 and CDR2 sequences are GTSNPN and SVGIG (reference sequence). Trimming took 2 bases from V and 5 from J, leaving 10 bases between them. The CDR3 region has the DNA TGTGCCTGGAGTACGGCAGGGGATCAGCCCCAGCATTTT. Encoded protein: CAWSTAGDQPQHF. The whole variable domain, remainder taken from reference TRBV30 and TRBJ1-5, is SQTIHQWPATLVQPVGSPLSLECTVEGTSNPNLYWYRQAAGRGLQLLFYSVGIGQISSEVPQNLSASRPQDRQFILSSKKLLLSDSGFYLCAWSTAGDQPQHFGDGTRLSIL.

The chain uses TRBV5-1 and TRBJ1-3, with D unclear. This CDR3 comprises 16 residues. The V gene's germline CDR1 is SGHRS and CDR2 YFSETQ. Trimming took off 0 bases at V and 0 bases at J, with 10 bases between the two ends. The CDR3 nucleotides read TGCGCCAGCAGCTTGGCCGGTACACGCTCTGGAAACACCATATATTTT. It translates to CASSLAGTRSGNTIYF.

This chain connects TRBV5-4 to TRBJ1-1, with 10 nucleotides matching TRBD1. The CDR3 has 14 amino acids. V shed 1 base and J 6 bases; nucleotides not matched to a gene: 3. Germline lookup yields CDR1 SGHNT and CDR2 YYREEE (reference sequence). Here the CDR3 DNA reads TGTGCCAGCAGCTTGCGACAGGGGGCCGCTGAAGCTTTCTTT. Protein: CASSLRQGAAEAFF.

The chain links TRBV28 to TRBJ2-1; no reliable D call. The CDR3 is 12 amino acids. Trimming shortened V by 5 bases and J by 10 bases, and 12 bases separated the two germline ends. Looked up from germline, CDR1 is MDHEN and CDR2 is SYDVKM. This CDR3 is CASSPLIREQFF. CDR3 sequence (DNA): TGTGCCAGCAGTCCCCTAATTAGAGAGCAGTTCTTC.

V is TRBV5-1 and J is TRBJ2-5; TRBD1 matches at 8 bases. The J call may be in error: the DNA end matches TRBJ2-7 better. The CDR3 extends over 14 amino acids. From germline, CDR1 is SGHRS and CDR2 YFSETQ. This CDR3 is CASSSGQASYEQYF. The DNA of the CDR3 is TGCGCCAGCAGCTCGGGACAGGCCTCCTACGAGCAGTACTTC.

This clone was seen only a few times. V gene TRBV7-9 combines with J gene TRBJ2-1; D is unresolved. Germline-derived CDR1 and CDR2 are SEHNR and FQNEAQ (reference sequence). Trimming pared 5 bases from V and 0 bases from J, leaving 11 bases between. This CDR3 has 15 amino acids. CDR3 region: CASSPAGDSYNEQFF. The CDR3 region has the DNA TGTGCCAGCAGCCCGGCTGGGGACTCCTACAATGAGCAGTTCTTC. The full variable domain, in which reference TRBV7-9 and TRBJ2-1 provide the parts outside the CDR3, is DTGVSQNPRHKITKRGQNVTFRCDPISEHNRLYWYRQTLGQGPEFLTYFQNEAQLEKSRLLSDRFSAERPKGSFSTLEIQRTEQGDSAMYLCASSPAGDSYNEQFFGPGTRLTVL.

The chain recombines TRBV29-1 with TRBJ2-2; 9 bases map to TRBD1. The CDR3 runs to 14 residues. Trimming cost V 7 bases and J 4 bases; bases outside gene matches: 7. The germline V gene has CDR1 SQVTM and CDR2 ANQGSEA. The CDR3 DNA reads as TGCAGCGGTACCGGGACAGGGAGCACCGGGGAGCTGTTTTTT. Residues: CSGTGTGSTGELFF.

The chain joins TRBV5-1 to TRBJ2-1; 7 nucleotides align to TRBD2. Trimming at V came to 2 bases and at J to 9 bases, leaving 11 bases not matched to a gene. Germline V gives CDR1 SGHRS, CDR2 YFSETQ. CDR3 size: 15 residues. CDR3 sequence: CASSLSPSGGGEQFF. The CDR3 nucleotides are TGCGCCAGCAGCTTATCTCCTAGCGGTGGGGGTGAGCAGTTCTTC.

This clone was counted a single time. This sequence joins TRBV4-2 and TRBJ2-5, with D possibly TRBD2 on 6 matching bases. The CDR3 is 15 residues long. The germline gives CDR1 LGHNA, CDR2 YNFKEQ. Trimming cost V 4 bases and J 2 bases, with 14 bases left between them. The DNA of the CDR3 is TGTGCCAGCAGCCTGGGGGTTAGCGGACAAGAGACCCAGTACTTC. Translation gives CASSLGVSGQETQYF.